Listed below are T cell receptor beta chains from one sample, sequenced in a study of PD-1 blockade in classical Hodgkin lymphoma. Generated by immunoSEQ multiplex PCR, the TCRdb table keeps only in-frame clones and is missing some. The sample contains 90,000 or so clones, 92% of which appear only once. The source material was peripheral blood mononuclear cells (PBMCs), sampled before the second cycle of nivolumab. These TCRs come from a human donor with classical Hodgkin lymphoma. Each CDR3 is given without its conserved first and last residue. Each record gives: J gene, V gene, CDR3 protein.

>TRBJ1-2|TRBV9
ASTEGEGYT
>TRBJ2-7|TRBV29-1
SVDGRGQGAQEQY
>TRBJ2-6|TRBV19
ASSIQVLRSSGANVLT
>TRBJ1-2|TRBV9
ASSEGFGYGYT
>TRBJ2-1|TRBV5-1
ASSLANKPQVSYNEQF
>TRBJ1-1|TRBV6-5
ASSSRGQNTEAF
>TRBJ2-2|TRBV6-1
ASSEALVPRNGELF
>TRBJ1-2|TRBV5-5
ASSRDRDNYGYT
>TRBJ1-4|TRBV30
AWSVPSGANEKLF
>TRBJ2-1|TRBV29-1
SGGDSAYNEQF
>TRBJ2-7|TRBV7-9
ASSPPRPGGPHEQY
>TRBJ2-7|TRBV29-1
SVSGTGSYEQY
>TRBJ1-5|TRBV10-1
ASSESGQPQH
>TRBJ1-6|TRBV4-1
ASSLSGSPDPLH
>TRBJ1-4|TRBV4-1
ASRSEGGGPVNEKLF
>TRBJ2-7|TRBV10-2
ASTARRVSDEQY
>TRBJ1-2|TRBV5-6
ASSLSRAYGYT
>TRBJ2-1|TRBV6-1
ASSAVLGGGAF
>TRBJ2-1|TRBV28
ASSVTSGSEANEQF
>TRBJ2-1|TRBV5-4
ASSAKGTSGRTEQF
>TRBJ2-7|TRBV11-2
ASSGLADTYEQY
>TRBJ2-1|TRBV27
ASRGMGGPGDEQF
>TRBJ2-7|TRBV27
ASSPATSGAYEQY
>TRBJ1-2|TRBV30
AWSVRGVNGYT
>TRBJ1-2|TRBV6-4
ASSSNYGYT
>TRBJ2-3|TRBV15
ATSRDGAASSTDTQY
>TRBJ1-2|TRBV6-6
ASSYGRERDGYT
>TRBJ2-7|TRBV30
AWTKSYEQY
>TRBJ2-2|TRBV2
ASSRLAYTGELF
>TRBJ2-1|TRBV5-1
ASSLKLRTSGSNEQF
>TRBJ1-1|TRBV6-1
ASSAARNTEAF
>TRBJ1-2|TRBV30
AWSGSSANGYT
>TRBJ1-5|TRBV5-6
ASSWTGNQPQH
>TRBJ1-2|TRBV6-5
ASSYSVRVGGYT
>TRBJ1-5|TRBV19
ASSIVRLNQPQH
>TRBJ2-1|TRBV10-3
AIMFSNEQF
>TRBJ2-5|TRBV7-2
ASSLAGNSGQETQY
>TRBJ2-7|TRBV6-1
ASSGGSLPYEQY
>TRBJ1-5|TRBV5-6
ASSSYAYSNSNQPQH
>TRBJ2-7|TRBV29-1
SVGGVGLSYEQY